These 13 T cell receptor beta chains share one sample of origin, sequenced in a study of molecular identifiers for immune sequencing clone quantification. MiXCR, applied by TCRdb to the PCR reads, yields one record per CDR3 protein. The table lists roughly 100,000 distinct CDR3 sequences, 30% to 45% of them singletons. Sequencing used naive CD8+ T cells from blood, with Jurkat cell RNA spiked in. The subset is: FACS-sorted CD8+CD4-CCR7+CD45RA+ naive T cells. The source of these receptors is a human donor in good health. Some libraries in this study had Jurkat cell RNA spiked in.

The chain is built from TRBV7-6 and TRBJ2-7; D not resolved. The CDR3 is 14 amino acids. V was cut by 1 base and J by 6 bases, with 13 bases left in between. Germline-derived CDR1 and CDR2 are SGHVS and FNYEAQ. CDR3 sequence reads: CASSLGTRPPEQYF. CDR3 bases: TGTGCCAGCAGCTTAGGGACCAGACCGCCCGAGCAGTACTTC.

A note on this clonotype: A read error may be the cause here, since a much bigger clone is one base away. The chain employs TRBV4-3 and TRBJ1-5; the D gene is possibly TRBD1 (5 bases). Per germline, CDR1 LGHNA and CDR2 YSLEER. Between the trimmed V and J ends, which lost 4 bases and 7 bases, there was a span of 17 bases. The CDR3 runs to 15 residues. CDR3 nucleotide sequence: TGCGCCAGCAGCCTCAACCCCGGACAAAAACAGCCCCAGCATTTT. Protein: CASSLNPGQKQPQHF.

V is TRBV7-3 and J is TRBJ1-1; 7 bases match TRBD1. The CDR3 consists of 13 residues. The germline CDR1 and CDR2 sequences are SGHTA and FQGTGA. Losses at the gene ends were 3 bases for V and 4 bases for J; bases not matched to a gene: 2. Here the CDR3 DNA reads TGTGCCAGCAGCTTGACAGGGTCCACTGAAGCTTTCTTT. Its translation: CASSLTGSTEAFF.

The rearrangement joins TRBV7-2 to TRBJ1-3; TRBD1 is a possible D gene (6 bases). The CDR3 covers 14 residues. CDR1 is SGHTA and CDR2 is FQGNSA in the germline V gene. Trimming took off 6 bases at V and 3 bases at J, with 12 bases between the two ends. CDR3 sequence: CASSHRVIGNTIYF. The CDR3 DNA is TGTGCCAGCAGTCACAGGGTTATTGGAAACACCATATATTTT.

The chain employs TRBV14 and TRBJ2-7; perhaps TRBD2 as D (5 bases). Looked up from germline, CDR1 is SGHDN and CDR2 is FVKESK. The V end was cut by 3 bases, the J end by 2 bases, with 14 bases between. The CDR3 runs 15 residues. The CDR3 here is CASSQGVVRAYEQYF. CDR3 sequence (DNA): TGTGCCAGCAGCCAGGGAGTGGTTCGAGCCTACGAGCAGTACTTC.

With regard to this clonotype: This could be a read error, since a much larger clone is one nucleotide away. The rearrangement joins TRBV6-2 or TRBV6-3 to TRBJ2-7; TRBD1 matches 9 bases. Germline V lookup: CDR1 MNHEY, CDR2 SVGEGT. The CDR3 sequence is 15 residues long. The CDR3: CAGSGAGTGYYEQYF. CDR3 DNA: TGTGCCGGCAGTGGCGCCGGGACAGGGTACTACGAGCAGTACTTC.

Concerning this clonotype: A much larger clone lies a single base off, so this may be a read error. V and J are TRBV4-3 and TRBJ2-3, with D perhaps TRBD2 (6 bases). CDR1 and CDR2 from the germline V gene are LGHNA and YSLEER. The CDR3 consists of 17 residues. The CDR3: CASSHLGPTRGTATQYF. The CDR3 coding sequence is TGCGCCAGCAGCCACCTGGGACCGACGCGGGGCACAGCTACGCAGTATTTT.

This clonotype was counted many times. The chain joins TRBV6-5 to TRBJ2-3; TRBD1 matches 7 bases. CDR1 is MNHEY and CDR2 is SVGAGI in the germline V gene. J gave up 13 bases and V 8 bases, and 9 bases lay outside the gene matches. The CDR3 is 11 residues long. The CDR3 region has the DNA TGTGCCAGCCGCCAGGGGGTAATCGAGTATTTT. Amino acid sequence: CASRQGVIEYF.

This chain joins TRBV12-3 or TRBV12-4 and TRBJ1-4; weak D call: TRBD1 (5 bases). Deletions cut 6 bases from V and 10 bases from J, with 18 bases between. The CDR3 extends over 14 amino acids. The CDR3 DNA follows: TGTGCCAGCAGCCCGGGGGGTACAGGAGGAAAACTGTTTTTT. Translation gives CASSPGGTGGKLFF.

On this clonotype itself: An end of the junction does not agree with germline; a read error may underlie this. The chain's CDR3 is CASSLTGNAGTGITDTQYF. CDR3 nucleotides: TGTGCCAGCAGCCTAACGGGGAACGCCGGGACAGGGATTACAGATACGCAGTATTTT. This chain connects TRBV7-3 to TRBJ2-3; TRBD1 aligns across 9 bases. CDR1 is SGHTA and CDR2 is FQGTGA in the germline V gene. The CDR3 has 19 amino acids.

This clonotype was counted between two and nine times. The chain links TRBV18 to TRBJ2-7; the D is unclear. Looked up from germline, CDR1 is KGHSH and CDR2 is LQKENI. V dropped 2 bases and J dropped 4 bases, with 6 bases sitting between them. The CDR3 length is 12 residues. The CDR3 DNA sequence: TGTGCCAGCTCACCAAACGGGTACGAGCAGTACTTC. Translated, it gives CASSPNGYEQYF.

This clonotype was seen a handful of times. The chain recombines TRBV14 with TRBJ1-1; 9 nucleotides agree with TRBD1. This CDR3 contains 15 residues. Germline CDR1 reads SGHDN; CDR2 reads FVKESK. With 4 bases clipped from V and 7 bases from J, the junction kept 10 bases outside the gene matches. For the CDR3, the DNA is TGTGCCAGCAGCCGGGGGACAGGGACTTTTATTGAAGCTTTCTTT. This gives the protein CASSRGTGTFIEAFF.

This clonotype has more than one count but fewer than ten. V gene TRBV5-6 combines with J gene TRBJ2-7; 7 bases line up with TRBD2. The V and J ends lost 3 bases and 6 bases, in that order; junction bases with no gene match: 6. The germline CDR1 and CDR2 sequences are SGHDT and YYEEEE. The CDR3 sequence is 13 residues long. Written as DNA, the CDR3 is TGTGCCAGCAGCTCCCGACTAGCTGGCGAGCAGTACTTC. This codes for CASSSRLAGEQYF. Combining the CDR3 with reference TRBV5-6 and TRBJ2-7 gives the whole variable domain DAGVTQSPTHLIKTRGQQVTLRCSPKSGHDTVSWYQQALGQGPQFIFQYYEEEERQRGNFPDRFSGHQFPNYSSELNVNALLLGDSALYLCASSSRLAGEQYFGPGTRLTVT.